This T cell receptor beta chain appears in the sequencing data of a study of T-cell reconstitution after alpha-beta-depleted transplantation in children. This CDR3 comprises 17 residues. V shed 1 base and J shed 0 bases, with 16 bases lying between them. Per the germline V gene, CDR1 is DFQATT and CDR2 is SNEGSKA (reference sequence). Unique molecular identifiers were used in preparing the TCRbeta library. MiXCR, applied by TCRdb to the PCR reads, yields one record per CDR3 protein. This table has some 240,000 distinct CDR3 sequences, over 9.5% appearing once. V and J are TRBV20-1 and TRBJ2-1; a weak D match, TRBD2 (6 bases). The TCR was taken from a human donor who donated a stem cell graft to a child with SCID. Sequenced material: PBMCs from the stem cell graft donor, taken from the stem cell graft. The CDR3 nucleotides are TGCAGTGCTAGAGGCCTCGGCGGGGCGAGCTCCTACAATGAGCAGTTCTTC. Its translation: CSARGLGGASSYNEQFF.